The 4 T cell receptor beta chains below come from one sample, sequenced in a study of patients and donors after allogeneic stem cell transplantation. TCRdb recomputed calls from the RT-PCR reads with MiXCR, one row per CDR3 protein. The sample has about 160,000 distinct CDR3 sequences; more than 20% are singletons. The sequencing sample was made of blood, either unsorted or a sorted T cell fraction (not recorded which). Receptors were obtained from a human donor who was either an allogeneic HSCT recipient or a stem cell or donor lymphocyte infusion donor (not recorded which). It is not recorded whose cells these are; they may come from a transplant donor.

This clonotype was detected only a few times. V usage is TRBV20-1 and J usage is TRBJ2-7, with TRBD2 identical over 8 bases. Germline V gene data show CDR1 as DFQATT and CDR2 as SNEGSKA (reference sequence). V shed 6 bases, J shed 4 bases, and the junction held 8 bases outside the gene matches. The CDR3 contains 13 residues. CDR3 DNA: TGCAGTGCCGTCGGGGGGGCCGGGTACGAGCAGTACTTC. This codes for CSAVGGAGYEQYF.

This clonotype was seen a handful of times. V is TRBV12-3 or TRBV12-4 and J is TRBJ2-7; 9 positions agree with TRBD1. The CDR3 length is 14 residues. V trimming: 5 bases; J trimming: 3 bases; junction bases outside the gene matches: 5. The CDR3 DNA reads as TGTGCCAGCAGTGTGCAGGGACAGGGCTACGAGCAGTACTTC. This sequence encodes CASSVQGQGYEQYF.

This clonotype was found a few times. J is TRBJ1-1 and V is TRBV20-1; possibly TRBD1 for D (5 bases). The length of the CDR3 is 13 residues. Trimming removed 1 base at V and 1 base at J, with 7 bases between. CDR1 is DFQATT, CDR2 SNEGSKA, per germline (reference sequence). The CDR3, as DNA: TGCAGTGCTAGAGGGGGGACGAACACTGAAGCTTTCTTT. Translated: CSARGGTNTEAFF.

This clonotype was detected a few times. This chain connects TRBV5-1 to TRBJ1-5; 8 bases line up with TRBD1. The V and J ends lost 1 base and 7 bases, in that order; junction bases with no gene match: 10. The germline V gene encodes CDR1 SGHRS and CDR2 YFSETQ. There are 16 residues in the CDR3. For the CDR3, the DNA is TGCGCCAGCAGCTTGACCTTGACAGGGGTCAACCAGCCCCAGCATTTT. Its translation: CASSLTLTGVNQPQHF.